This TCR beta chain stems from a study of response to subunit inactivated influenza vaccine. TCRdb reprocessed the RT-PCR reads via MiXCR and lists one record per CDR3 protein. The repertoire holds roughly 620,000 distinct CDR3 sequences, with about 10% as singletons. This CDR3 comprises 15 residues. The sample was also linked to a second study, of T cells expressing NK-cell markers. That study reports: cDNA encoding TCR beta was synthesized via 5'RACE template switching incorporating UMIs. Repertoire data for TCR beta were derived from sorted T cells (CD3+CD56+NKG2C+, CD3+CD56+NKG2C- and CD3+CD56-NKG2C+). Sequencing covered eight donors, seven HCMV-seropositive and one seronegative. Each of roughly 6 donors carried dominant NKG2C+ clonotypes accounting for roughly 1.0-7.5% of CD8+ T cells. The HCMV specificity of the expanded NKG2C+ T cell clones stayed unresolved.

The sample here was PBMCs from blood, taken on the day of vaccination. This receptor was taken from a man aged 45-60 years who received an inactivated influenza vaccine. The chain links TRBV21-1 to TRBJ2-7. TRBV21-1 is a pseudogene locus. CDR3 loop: CASSKKATRDYEQYF. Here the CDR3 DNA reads TGTGCCAGCAGCAAGAAGGCGACAAGAGACTACGAGCAGTACTTC.